The clone carrying this TCR beta chain has only one observation. This record belongs to a study of blood T cell repertoires in COVID-19. Study in general: Sites in the United States, Italy and Spain provided acute and convalescent COVID-19 samples.

Unmatched junction bases numbered 7, after V lost 5 bases and J lost 4 bases. The CDR3 is 14 residues long. The germline V gene encodes CDR1 MDHEN and CDR2 SYDVKM. Only in-frame clones appear in the TCRdb table, and some are missing; sequencing was by immunoSEQ multiplex PCR. Here the sample spans about 270,000 clones, about 90% being singletons. The age range of participants was about 18 to 100 years, with residence in 20 to 25 US areas. This clonotype was sampled from a woman under 40 with acute COVID-19. The rearrangement joins TRBV28 to TRBJ2-7; 8 positions agree with TRBD1. The source material was PBMCs or T cells enriched from blood (not recorded which). CDR3 coding DNA: TGTGCCAGCAGTCCGGACAGGGTAGGGTACGAGCAGTACTTC. It specifies CASSPDRVGYEQYF.